This TCR beta chain was identified in a study of human CD8 memory T cell subsets (dated by TCRdb to between 2020 and 2021). About the study as a whole: To assess clonal relationships, the TCRbeta repertoires of stem-like (TSTEM), progenitor exhausted-like (TPEX) and effector memory CD8+ T cell subsets were compared. TCRbeta repertoires were obtained from roughly six donors, each contributing TSTEM, TPEX and effector memory subsets.

Density gradient separation was used to isolate peripheral blood mononuclear cells from healthy donor buffy coats. In the study, total CD8+ T cells were enriched by negative magnetic separation with EasySep or MojoSort CD8+ T cell isolation kits. For each subset, total RNA was extracted using an RNeasy Mini Kit from duplicate vials of 150,000 sorted CD8+ T cells. The PBMCs were used either fresh or after being cryopreserved in fetal bovine serum with around 9.3% DMSO. CD8+ T cell subsets were sorted to purity by fluorescence-activated cell sorting on a FACSAria III. The CDR3 covers 14 residues, taking in both the cysteine and the phenylalanine. No DNA was logged. The germline V gene encodes CDR1 DFQATT and CDR2 SNEGSKA (reference sequence). A Human TCR Profiling Kit was used to prepare UMI-labeled 5' RACE TCRbeta libraries. Every TCRbeta library was prepared in parallel, with the same number of PCR cycles used for all of the libraries. The authors' pipeline ran thus. Between 3,000 and 18,000 functional CDR3beta clonotypes were contained in each TCRbeta library. UMI extraction and consensus assembly used MIGEC 1.2.9, requiring at least three reads per UMI. MiXCR 3.0.3 was used to extract the in-frame CDR3beta repertoires. Each sample was downsampled to 42,000 randomly selected UMIs before diversity metrics were calculated in VDJtools 1.2.1. For the top 3,000 clones of each sample pair, the repertoire overlap metrics D, R and F2 were calculated in VDJtools. Each entry corresponds to one CDR3 protein sequence from reads that TCRdb reprocessed, and DNA is not given. These V and J calls rely on TCRdb rather than the paper's analysis. In this sample's table one finds 6,000 to 8,500 distinct CDR3 sequences. More than 20% of the sample is held by the ten biggest clonotypes.

Concerning this clonotype itself: Its antigen is still unknown.

What the authors observed across the whole study: Clonotypes were shared with effector memory cells by both stem-like subsets, but only minimal overlap was found between TSTEM and TPEX repertoires, suggesting distinct antigen spectra. Only TCRbeta chains were sequenced, and repertoire comparisons were based on six donors, with testing performed by paired t-tests and Bonferroni correction. Based on Chao1 estimates, TSTEM subsets appeared to have greater repertoire diversity than TPEX subsets, which may reflect a broader range of specificities. Similarly high normalized Shannon-Wiener diversity was shown by TSTEM and TPEX subsets, whereas comparatively lower diversity was seen in effector memory subsets.

The TCR comes from a human donor in good health. The sample taken for sequencing was CD8+ T cells from PBMCs. This chain joins TRBV20-1 to TRBJ2-2; with no DNA, the TCRdb D assignment of TRBD2 cannot be verified. CDR3 loop: CSARGLSSFGELFF.